One and the same sample provided the 12 T cell receptor beta chains below, sequenced in a study of T cell repertoires in cytomegalovirus infection. Using its own MiXCR run on the reads, TCRdb lists one record per CDR3 protein. The data show 310,000 or so distinct CDR3 sequences, around 9.6% seen once. Source material: PBMCs. These receptors were collected from a human donor in good health (CMV status not recorded). Some clones in this sample may be carry-over from other donors' samples.

The rearrangement uses TRBV20-1 and TRBJ2-6, with D unclear. CDR1 and CDR2 from the germline V gene are DFQATT and SNEGSKA (reference sequence). The CDR3 is made up of 14 amino acids. Trimming shortened V by 6 bases and J by 0 bases, and 9 bases separated the two germline ends. The CDR3 DNA reads TGCAGTGCCCGACGGGTCTCTGGGGCCAACGTCCTGACTTTC. Translation gives CSARRVSGANVLTF.

This clonotype was picked up a small number of times. This chain uses TRBV20-1 with TRBJ1-1; no clear D. Trimming took 5 bases from V and 1 from J, leaving 5 bases between them. Per the germline V gene, CDR1 is DFQATT and CDR2 is SNEGSKA (reference sequence). The length of the CDR3 is 11 residues. In DNA, the CDR3 is TGCAGTGCTGAGGGGAACACTGAAGCTTTCTTT. Amino acid sequence: CSAEGNTEAFF.

Ten or more counts support this clonotype. The chain couples TRBV6-2 or TRBV6-3 to TRBJ2-3, with 10 positions matching TRBD2. With V trimmed by 7 bases and J by 9 bases, 13 bases remained unmatched. The germline V gene has CDR1 MNHEY and CDR2 SVGEGT. There are 15 residues in the CDR3. CDR3 sequence: CASTNGPSGGDTQYF. For the CDR3, the DNA is TGTGCCAGCACCAACGGGCCTAGCGGGGGCGACACGCAGTATTTT.

This clonotype was found many times. The J gene is TRBJ2-7, the V gene TRBV9, with 10 positions matching TRBD1. The CDR3 length is 14 residues. Trimming at V came to 6 bases and at J to 3 bases, leaving 6 bases not matched to a gene. Germline V gene lookup returns CDR1 SGDLS and CDR2 YYNGEE. This CDR3 is CASKGTGDGYEQYV. The CDR3 DNA reads TGTGCCAGCAAAGGGACAGGGGACGGCTACGAGCAGTACGTC.

This clonotype was seen repeatedly, ten times or more. J is TRBJ1-2 and V is TRBV4-1; 8 bases agree with TRBD1. Germline V lookup: CDR1 MGHRA, CDR2 YSYEKL. The CDR3 runs to 15 residues. V was pared by 1 base and J by 4 bases, with 5 bases of the junction left unmatched. The CDR3 here is CASSQGRQGAYGYTF. Here the CDR3 DNA reads TGCGCCAGCAGCCAAGGCCGTCAGGGGGCCTATGGCTACACCTTC.

This clonotype appeared many times. The rearrangement links TRBV2 to TRBJ2-5, with 10 bases fitting TRBD1. CDR3 length: 15 residues. Germline values: CDR1 SNHLY, CDR2 FYNNEI. V shed 4 bases and J 4 bases; nucleotides not matched to a gene: 6. CDR3 residues: CASSVDRGPRETQYF. In DNA form, the CDR3 reads TGTGCCAGCAGTGTCGACAGGGGGCCGCGAGAGACCCAGTACTTC. Using reference TRBV2 and TRBJ2-5 for the parts outside the CDR3, the full variable domain is EPEVTQTPSHQVTQMGQEVILRCVPISNHLYFYWYRQILGQKVEFLVSFYNNEISEKSEIFDDQFSVERPDGSNFTLKIRSTKLEDSAMYFCASSVDRGPRETQYFGPGTRLLVL.

The chain joins TRBV29-1 to TRBJ2-3; 13 bases are a match to TRBD2. The trim removed 4 bases at V and 4 bases at J, leaving 2 bases unmatched. The germline V gene has CDR1 SQVTM and CDR2 ANQGSEA. The CDR3 is made up of 14 amino acids. CDR3 nucleotide sequence: TGCAGCGTTGCGGGGACTAGCGGGGCAGATACGCAGTATTTT. It encodes CSVAGTSGADTQYF.

This clonotype was detected many times. The chain carries TRBV29-1 and TRBJ2-3, with 11 bases lining up with TRBD2. Germline V gene lookup returns CDR1 SQVTM and CDR2 ANQGSEA. V shed 4 bases, J shed 0 bases, and the junction held 0 bases outside the gene matches. This CDR3 is built from 14 residues. CDR3 region: CSVVAGGSTDTQYF. The CDR3, as DNA: TGCAGCGTTGTAGCGGGGGGGAGCACAGATACGCAGTATTTT.

CDR3 loop: CASSHSGRAFF. For the CDR3, the DNA is TGTGCCAGCAGCCATTCCGGGCGAGCTTTCTTT. This chain links TRBV14 with TRBJ1-1; D is uncertain. This CDR3 comprises 11 residues. V was pared by 3 bases and J by 10 bases, with 9 bases between. Germline CDR1 and CDR2: SGHDN and FVKESK. The variable domain in full, completed from reference TRBV14 and TRBJ1-1, reads EAGVTQFPSHSVIEKGQTVTLRCDPISGHDNLYWYRRVMGKEIKFLLHFVKESKQDESGMPNNRFLAERTGGTYSTLKVQPAELEDSGVYFCASSHSGRAFFGQGTRLTVV.

V and J are TRBV5-1 and TRBJ1-1; D not resolved. Germline values: CDR1 SGHRS, CDR2 YFSETQ. The germline V and J ends were trimmed by 4 bases and 1 base, with 11 bases remaining between them. The CDR3 loop spans 14 amino acids. The CDR3 spells CASSPTRANTEAFF. The CDR3 nucleotides read TGCGCCAGCAGCCCGACTCGGGCGAACACTGAAGCTTTCTTT.

This clonotype was counted at least ten times. The CDR3: CASSYVPVVNTEAFF. In DNA form, the CDR3 reads TGTGCCAGCAGTTACGTTCCGGTCGTGAACACTGAAGCTTTCTTT. V gene TRBV6-2 or TRBV6-3 combines with J gene TRBJ1-1; unclear D gene. Germline V gene sequence: CDR1 MNHEY, CDR2 SVGEGT. The CDR3 runs to 15 residues. V lost 2 bases to trimming and J lost 0 bases, with 10 bases between them.

This clonotype was seen at least ten times. The rearrangement uses TRBV7-6 and TRBJ1-2, with TRBD1 matching 9 bases. After removal of 4 bases from V and 3 bases from J, the junction contained 3 bases not matched to a gene. From germline, CDR1 is SGHVS and CDR2 FNYEAQ. This CDR3 is 14 amino acids long. The CDR3 DNA follows: TGTGCCAGCAGCTCGAGGGACAGGGACTATGGCTACACCTTC. Encoded protein: CASSSRDRDYGYTF.